The 18 T cell receptor beta chains in this list originate from one sample, sequenced in a study of T-cell memory formation after mild COVID-19. TCRdb re-derived calls from the 5' RACE reads in MiXCR, one entry per CDR3 protein. The sample records about 400,000 distinct CDR3 sequences, approximately 24% being singletons. What was sequenced was PBMCs or a T cell subset sorted from them (not recorded which). The receptors were gathered from an adult woman who had mild COVID-19 (a few samples of this study predate the infection). Cell type and time point are not known.

This clonotype has just a few counts. The V call is TRBV5-1, the J call TRBJ2-7; the D is unclear. Germline CDR1 and CDR2: SGHRS and YFSETQ. This CDR3 is 14 amino acids long. V dropped 4 bases and J dropped 2 bases, with 13 bases sitting between them. CDR3 amino acids: CASSRPSDPYEQYF. CDR3 coding DNA: TGCGCCAGCAGCCGGCCCAGTGACCCCTACGAGCAGTACTTC.

CDR3 nucleotides: TGTGCCAGCAGCTTATATGGGGGGCGCAGCACCGGGGAGCTGTTTTTT. Its protein is CASSLYGGRSTGELFF. The gene calls are TRBV7-3 and TRBJ2-2, with D tentatively TRBD1 or TRBD2 (6 bases each). This CDR3 spans 16 amino acids. V was pared by 2 bases and J by 4 bases, with 14 bases between. From germline, CDR1 is SGHTA and CDR2 FQGTGA.

This clonotype was seen a handful of times. The chain uses TRBV7-9 and TRBJ2-4, with 8 bases lining up with TRBD1. Per the germline V gene, CDR1 is SEHNR and CDR2 is FQNEAQ (reference sequence). V gave up 1 base and J gave up 5 bases; unmatched junction bases: 4. The CDR3 has 15 residues. The CDR3 spells CASSLDRGAQNIQYF. The CDR3 DNA reads TGTGCCAGCAGCTTAGACAGGGGGGCCCAAAACATTCAGTACTTC. The full variable domain, rest sourced from reference TRBV7-9 and TRBJ2-4, is DTGVSQNPRHKITKRGQNVTFRCDPISEHNRLYWYRQTLGQGPEFLTYFQNEAQLEKSRLLSDRFSAERPKGSFSTLEIQRTEQGDSAMYLCASSLDRGAQNIQYFGAGTRLSVL.

This rearrangement joins TRBV7-2 to TRBJ1-3, with 9 bases that match TRBD1. With 0 bases clipped from V and 1 base from J, the junction kept 1 base outside the gene matches. Germline lookup yields CDR1 SGHTA and CDR2 FQGNSA. The CDR3 length is 16 residues. The CDR3: CASSLATGGSGNTIYF. The CDR3 coding sequence is TGTGCCAGCAGCTTAGCGACAGGGGGTTCTGGAAACACCATATATTTT.

This clonotype was seen a handful of times. The rearrangement uses TRBV29-1 and TRBJ2-7, with D perhaps TRBD1 (5 bases). Trimming shortened V by 4 bases and J by 3 bases, and 16 bases separated the two germline ends. The CDR3 runs to 14 residues. Germline V lookup: CDR1 SQVTM, CDR2 ANQGSEA. CDR3 sequence (DNA): TGCAGCGTTGTGGGCAGGGAAAATCACTACGAGCAGTACTTC. Its translation is CSVVGRENHYEQYF.

V usage is TRBV29-1 and J usage is TRBJ1-1; 7 bases are a match to TRBD1. With 1 base clipped from V and 4 bases from J, the junction kept 6 bases outside the gene matches. This CDR3 has 14 amino acids. The germline CDR1 and CDR2 sequences are SQVTM and ANQGSEA. CDR3 DNA sequence: TGCAGCGTTGAAGTTGACAGGGATGGCACTGAAGCTTTCTTT. Translation: CSVEVDRDGTEAFF.

This clonotype came up a few times. The V call is TRBV6-5, the J call TRBJ2-1; a possible D gene is TRBD1 (6 bases). From germline, CDR1 is MNHEY and CDR2 SVGAGI. Trimming shortened V by 2 bases and J by 3 bases, and 11 bases separated the two germline ends. There are 15 residues in the CDR3. CDR3 coding DNA: TGTGCCAGCAGTTACAGGGGGTTTGGCTACAATGAGCAGTTCTTC. It codes for CASSYRGFGYNEQFF.

In this sample, this clonotype turned up a few times. The V call is TRBV5-1, the J call TRBJ2-7, with 8 bases matching TRBD1. Germline V CDR1 and CDR2: SGHRS, YFSETQ. The CDR3 runs 13 residues. After removal of 4 bases from V and 5 bases from J, the junction contained 5 bases not matched to a gene. CDR3 DNA: TGCGCCAGCAGCCGTTCGACAGGGGACGAGCAGTACTTC. Protein: CASSRSTGDEQYF. The full variable domain, in which reference TRBV5-1 and TRBJ2-7 provide the parts outside the CDR3, is KAGVTQTPRYLIKTRGQQVTLSCSPISGHRSVSWYQQTPGQGLQFLFEYFSETQRNKGNFPGRFSGRQFSNSRSEMNVSTLELGDSALYLCASSRSTGDEQYFGPGTRLTVT.

This clonotype was seen only once. The chain has TRBV7-9 and TRBJ2-1; D is perhaps TRBD2 (6 bases). The ends were cut back, 8 bases at V and 0 bases at J, with 23 bases in the middle. The germline gives CDR1 SEHNR, CDR2 FQNEAQ (reference sequence). This CDR3 comprises 18 residues. The CDR3 nucleotides read TGTGCCAGCCTATCGCTAGACGTAGCGGATTTCTCCTACAATGAGCAGTTCTTC. Translating it yields CASLSLDVADFSYNEQFF.

The chain joins TRBV30 to TRBJ1-2, with D perhaps TRBD1 (6 bases). Trimming took 2 bases from V and 8 from J, leaving 12 bases between them. This CDR3 comprises 12 residues. Germline V gives CDR1 GTSNPN, CDR2 SVGIG (reference sequence). The CDR3 nucleotides are TGTGCCTGGAGTACAGGGACCTACGGCTACACCTTC. It encodes CAWSTGTYGYTF. Drawing the rest from reference TRBV30 and TRBJ1-2, the complete variable domain is SQTIHQWPATLVQPVGSPLSLECTVEGTSNPNLYWYRQAAGRGLQLLFYSVGIGQISSEVPQNLSASRPQDRQFILSSKKLLLSDSGFYLCAWSTGTYGYTFGSGTRLTVV.

The V gene is TRBV7-9, the J gene TRBJ1-2, with 8 bases lining up with TRBD1. V was clipped by 6 bases and J by 4 bases; unmatched bases: 10. The CDR3 extends over 15 amino acids. Germline values: CDR1 SEHNR, CDR2 FQNEAQ (reference sequence). CDR3 in amino acids: CASRAGQGVGYGYTF. As DNA, the CDR3 is TGTGCCAGCAGGGCCGGACAGGGCGTGGGCTATGGCTACACCTTC.

This chain joins TRBV7-2 and TRBJ2-5; 10 nucleotides line up with TRBD1. J gave up 5 bases and V 5 bases, and 8 bases lay outside the gene matches. This CDR3 has 15 residues. In germline, CDR1 is SGHTA, CDR2 FQGNSA. CDR3 in DNA: TGTGCCAGCAGCGGGCGACAGGGGGCGCGGGAGACCCAGTACTTC. Amino acids: CASSGRQGARETQYF.

In this sample, this clonotype turned up a few times. The chain has TRBV6-1 and TRBJ1-2, with a weak D call TRBD1 (6 bases). V was clipped by 6 bases and J by 0 bases, with 14 bases between them. Germline V gene lookup returns CDR1 MNHNS and CDR2 SASEGT. The CDR3 consists of 15 residues. CDR3 sequence reads: CASRDSFLANYGYTF. CDR3 nucleotides: TGTGCCAGCAGGGACAGCTTCTTAGCTAACTATGGCTACACCTTC.

V usage is TRBV12-3 or TRBV12-4 and J usage is TRBJ1-5, with 11 bases aligning to TRBD1. J was trimmed by 5 bases and V by 6 bases; bases with no gene match: 6. The length of the CDR3 is 15 residues. In DNA form, the CDR3 reads TGTGCCAGCAGGAAGGGACAGGGGGAGGATCAGCCCCAGCATTTT. It encodes CASRKGQGEDQPQHF.

This chain connects TRBV5-1 to TRBJ2-7, with D tentatively TRBD1 or TRBD2 (7 bases each). Germline assignment: CDR1 SGHRS and CDR2 YFSETQ. V gave up 1 base and J gave up 0 bases, with 20 bases separating them. CDR3 length: 18 amino acids. CDR3: CASSLRLGGGQSSYEQYF. CDR3 bases: TGCGCCAGCAGCTTGCGCCTGGGAGGGGGCCAGAGCTCCTACGAGCAGTACTTC.

V is TRBV7-9 and J is TRBJ1-1; D perhaps matches TRBD1 (6 bases). V dropped 4 bases and J dropped 0 bases, with 12 bases sitting between them. Per germline, CDR1 SEHNR and CDR2 FQNEAQ (reference sequence). The CDR3 spans 15 residues. The CDR3: CASSSWTAMNTEAFF. The CDR3 nucleotides are TGTGCCAGCAGCTCCTGGACAGCAATGAACACTGAAGCTTTCTTT.

The rearrangement links TRBV7-9 to TRBJ2-7; D is perhaps TRBD1 or TRBD2 (5 bases each). Germline V gene lookup returns CDR1 SEHNR and CDR2 FQNEAQ (reference sequence). This CDR3 has 14 amino acids. V dropped 10 bases and J dropped 0 bases, with 16 bases sitting between them. CDR3 sequence (DNA): TGTGCCACCGCCAGTGGGGGTATCTCCTACGAGCAGTACTTC. Translating it yields CATASGGISYEQYF.

The chain recombines TRBV9 with TRBJ1-3, with 7 bases identical to TRBD1. The germline V gene has CDR1 SGDLS and CDR2 YYNGEE. With V trimmed by 3 bases and J by 5 bases, 5 bases remained unmatched. The CDR3 runs 14 residues. The CDR3 DNA is TGTGCCAGCAGCGCCCGGGACAGCAGAAACACCATATATTTT. It yields the protein CASSARDSRNTIYF.